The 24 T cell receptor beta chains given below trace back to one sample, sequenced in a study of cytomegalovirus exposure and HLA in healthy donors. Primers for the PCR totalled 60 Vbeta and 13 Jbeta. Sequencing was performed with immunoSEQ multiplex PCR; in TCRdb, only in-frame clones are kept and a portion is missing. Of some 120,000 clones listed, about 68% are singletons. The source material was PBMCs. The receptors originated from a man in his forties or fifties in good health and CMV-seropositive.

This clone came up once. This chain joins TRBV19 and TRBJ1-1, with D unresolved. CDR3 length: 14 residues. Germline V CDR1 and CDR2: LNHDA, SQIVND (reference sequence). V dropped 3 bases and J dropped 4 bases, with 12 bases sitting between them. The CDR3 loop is CASSITPRATEAFF. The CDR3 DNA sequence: TGTGCCAGTAGTATTACCCCGAGGGCCACTGAAGCTTTCTTT.

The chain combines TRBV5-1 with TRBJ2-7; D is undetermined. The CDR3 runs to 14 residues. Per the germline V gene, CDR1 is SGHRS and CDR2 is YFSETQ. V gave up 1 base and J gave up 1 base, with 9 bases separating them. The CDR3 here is CASSLSSDSYEQYF. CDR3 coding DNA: TGCGCCAGCAGCTTGAGCAGCGATTCCTACGAGCAGTACTTC. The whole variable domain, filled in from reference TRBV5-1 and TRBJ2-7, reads KAGVTQTPRYLIKTRGQQVTLSCSPISGHRSVSWYQQTPGQGLQFLFEYFSETQRNKGNFPGRFSGRQFSNSRSEMNVSTLELGDSALYLCASSLSSDSYEQYFGPGTRLTVT.

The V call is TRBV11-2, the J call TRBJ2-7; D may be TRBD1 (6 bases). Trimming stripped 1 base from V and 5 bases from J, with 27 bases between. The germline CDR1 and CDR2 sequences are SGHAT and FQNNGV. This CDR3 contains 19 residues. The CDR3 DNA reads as TGTGCCAGCAGCTTAGCACAGGGTCGCGTCCTAACGCCCGGACACGAGCAGTACTTC. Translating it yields CASSLAQGRVLTPGHEQYF.

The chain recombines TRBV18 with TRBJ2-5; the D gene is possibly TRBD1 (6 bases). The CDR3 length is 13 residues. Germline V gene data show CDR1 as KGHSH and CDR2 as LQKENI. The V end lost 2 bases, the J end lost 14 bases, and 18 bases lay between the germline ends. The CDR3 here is CASSPELDRRVYF. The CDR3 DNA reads TGTGCCAGCTCACCAGAACTTGACAGGCGGGTTTACTTC.

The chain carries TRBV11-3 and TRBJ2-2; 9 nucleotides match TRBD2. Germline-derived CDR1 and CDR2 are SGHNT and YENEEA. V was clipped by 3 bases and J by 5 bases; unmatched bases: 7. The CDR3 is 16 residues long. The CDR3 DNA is TGTGCCAGCAGCTTCTTTAGCGGGAGTAATACCGGGGAGCTGTTTTTT. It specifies CASSFFSGSNTGELFF.

The CDR3 sequence is CASSRRQVPNLYEQYF. CDR3 coding DNA: TGTGCCAGCAGTCGCCGACAGGTCCCAAACCTCTACGAGCAGTACTTC. J is TRBJ2-7 and V is TRBV27; D possibly corresponds to TRBD1 (6 bases). CDR1 MNHEY and CDR2 SMNVEV come from the germline V gene (reference sequence). Trimming removed 5 bases from V and 3 bases from J, with 20 bases in between. The length of the CDR3 is 16 residues.

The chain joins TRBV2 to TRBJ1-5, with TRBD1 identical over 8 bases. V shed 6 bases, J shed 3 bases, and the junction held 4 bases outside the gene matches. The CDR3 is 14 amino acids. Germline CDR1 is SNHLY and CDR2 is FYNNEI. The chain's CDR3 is CASSRDRFNQPQHF. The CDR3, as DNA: TGTGCCAGCAGCCGGGACAGGTTCAATCAGCCCCAGCATTTT.

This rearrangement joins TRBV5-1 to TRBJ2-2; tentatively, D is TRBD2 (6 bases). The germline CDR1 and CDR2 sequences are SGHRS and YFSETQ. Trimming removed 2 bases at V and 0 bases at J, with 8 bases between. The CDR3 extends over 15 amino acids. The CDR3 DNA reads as TGCGCCAGCAGCTTAGGCGGGACGAACACCGGGGAGCTGTTTTTT. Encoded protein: CASSLGGTNTGELFF.

For the CDR3, the DNA is TGTGCCAGCAGCAAAATTCCCGGGACAGGGGTCTCCTACGAGCAGTACTTC. This sequence encodes CASSKIPGTGVSYEQYF. The genes are TRBV21-1 and TRBJ2-7; TRBD1 is the table's D call, not checked against the DNA. TRBV21-1 is noted as a pseudogene. There are 17 residues in the CDR3.

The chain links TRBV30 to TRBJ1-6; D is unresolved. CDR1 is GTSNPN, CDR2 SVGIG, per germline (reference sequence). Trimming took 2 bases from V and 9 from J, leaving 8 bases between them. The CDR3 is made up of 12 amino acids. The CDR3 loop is CAWSLRSSPLHF. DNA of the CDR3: TGTGCCTGGAGTCTGAGGAGTTCACCCCTCCACTTT.

The CDR3 bases are TGTGCCACCAGCACCCGGGACAGCACTTTGGCTAACTATGGCTACACCTTC. Its translation: CATSTRDSTLANYGYTF. The chain combines TRBV15 with TRBJ1-2; 7 bases are a match to TRBD1. The CDR3 covers 17 residues. Germline CDR1 is LNHNV and CDR2 is YYDKDF (reference sequence). Losses at the gene ends were 4 bases for V and 0 bases for J; bases not matched to a gene: 11.

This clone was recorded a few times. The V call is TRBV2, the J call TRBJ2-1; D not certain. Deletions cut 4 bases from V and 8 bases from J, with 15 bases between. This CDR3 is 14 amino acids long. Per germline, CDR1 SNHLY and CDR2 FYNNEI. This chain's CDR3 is CASSGTPPVDEQFF. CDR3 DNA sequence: TGTGCCAGCAGTGGAACCCCCCCAGTTGATGAGCAGTTCTTC.

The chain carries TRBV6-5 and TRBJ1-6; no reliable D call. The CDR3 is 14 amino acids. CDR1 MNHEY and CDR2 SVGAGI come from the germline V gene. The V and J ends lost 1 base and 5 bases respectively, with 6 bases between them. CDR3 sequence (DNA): TGTGCCAGCAGTTACTGGCAGGATAATTCACCCCTCCACTTT. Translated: CASSYWQDNSPLHF.

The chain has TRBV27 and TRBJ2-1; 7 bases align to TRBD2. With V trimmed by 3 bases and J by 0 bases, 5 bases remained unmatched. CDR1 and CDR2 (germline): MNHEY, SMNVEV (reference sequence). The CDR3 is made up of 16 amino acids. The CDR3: CASSFRREPSYNEQFF. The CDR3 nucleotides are TGTGCCAGCAGTTTTCGGCGGGAGCCCTCCTACAATGAGCAGTTCTTC.

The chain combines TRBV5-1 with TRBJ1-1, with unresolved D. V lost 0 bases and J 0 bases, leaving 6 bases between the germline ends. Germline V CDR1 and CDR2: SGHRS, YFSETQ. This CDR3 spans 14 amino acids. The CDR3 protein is CASSLEAVNTEAFF. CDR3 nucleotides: TGCGCCAGCAGCTTGGAGGCGGTGAACACTGAAGCTTTCTTT.

CDR3 DNA: TGTGCCACCTCAAAAGGGGCAGTAAATTATGGCTACACCTTC. It yields the protein CATSKGAVNYGYTF. The V and J genes are TRBV6-4 and TRBJ1-2, with TRBD1 as a possible D gene (5 bases). The ends were cut back, 10 bases at V and 5 bases at J, with 20 bases in the middle. The CDR3 loop spans 14 amino acids. Germline V gene sequence: CDR1 MRHNA, CDR2 SNTAGT.

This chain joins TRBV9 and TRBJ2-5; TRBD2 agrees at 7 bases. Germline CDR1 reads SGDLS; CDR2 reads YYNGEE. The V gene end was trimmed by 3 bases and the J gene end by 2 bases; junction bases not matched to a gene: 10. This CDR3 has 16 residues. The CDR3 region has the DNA TGTGCCAGCAGCGACTCACTTTGGGGAGGGCAAGAGACCCAGTACTTC. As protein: CASSDSLWGGQETQYF.

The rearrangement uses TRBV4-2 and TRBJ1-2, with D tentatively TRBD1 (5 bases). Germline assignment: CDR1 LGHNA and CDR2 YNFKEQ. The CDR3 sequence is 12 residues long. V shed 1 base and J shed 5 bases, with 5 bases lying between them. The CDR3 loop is CASSQAGYGYTF. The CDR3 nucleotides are TGTGCCAGCAGCCAAGCAGGGTATGGCTACACCTTC.

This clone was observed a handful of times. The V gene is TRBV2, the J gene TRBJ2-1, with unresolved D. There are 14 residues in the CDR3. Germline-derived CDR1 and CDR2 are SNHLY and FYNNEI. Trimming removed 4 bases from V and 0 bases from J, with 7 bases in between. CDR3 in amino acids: CASSVASSYNEQFF. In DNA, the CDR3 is TGTGCCAGCAGTGTTGCTAGCTCCTACAATGAGCAGTTCTTC.

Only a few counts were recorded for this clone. DNA of the CDR3: TGTGCCAGTAGTATATCAGGGGGCGCGGGGGAGACCCAGTACTTC. Its protein product is CASSISGGAGETQYF. This sequence joins TRBV19 and TRBJ2-5; 8 bases map to TRBD1. The germline gives CDR1 LNHDA, CDR2 SQIVND (reference sequence). CDR3 length: 15 residues. V shed 2 bases and J 5 bases; nucleotides not matched to a gene: 7.

The CDR3 DNA is TGTGCCAGCAGTGTCGATAGCGGGAGTACCTACGAGCAGTACTTC. It yields the protein CASSVDSGSTYEQYF. This sequence joins TRBV6-4 and TRBJ2-7, with 9 bases fitting TRBD2. The CDR3 is made up of 15 amino acids. The germline V gene has CDR1 MRHNA and CDR2 SNTAGT. The V gene end was trimmed by 4 bases and the J gene end by 2 bases; junction bases not matched to a gene: 6.

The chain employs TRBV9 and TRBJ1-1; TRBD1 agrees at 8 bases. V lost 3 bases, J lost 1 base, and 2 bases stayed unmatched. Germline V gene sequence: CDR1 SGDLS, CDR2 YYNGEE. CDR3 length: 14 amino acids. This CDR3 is CASSGGTGNTEAFF. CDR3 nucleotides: TGTGCCAGCAGCGGGGGGACAGGGAACACTGAAGCTTTCTTT.

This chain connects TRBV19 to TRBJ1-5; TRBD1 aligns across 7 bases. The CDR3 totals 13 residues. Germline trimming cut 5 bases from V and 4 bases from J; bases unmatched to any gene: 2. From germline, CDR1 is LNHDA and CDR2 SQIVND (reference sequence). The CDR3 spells CASSPGQNQPQHF. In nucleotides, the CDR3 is TGTGCCAGTAGTCCGGGACAGAATCAGCCCCAGCATTTT.

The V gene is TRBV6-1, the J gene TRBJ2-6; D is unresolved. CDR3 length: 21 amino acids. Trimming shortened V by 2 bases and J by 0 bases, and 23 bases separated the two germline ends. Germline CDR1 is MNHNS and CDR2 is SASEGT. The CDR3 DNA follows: TGTGCCAGCAGTGAACGGCCCCGAGCGACCTTTATTAACTCTGGGGCCAACGTCCTGACTTTC. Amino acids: CASSERPRATFINSGANVLTF.